This TCR beta chain is drawn from a study of blood T cells in healthy people across ages. Study-wide background: Capture by template switching was about one barcoded beta molecule per two T cells.

The CDR3 is 13 residues long. V lost 8 bases to trimming and J lost 7 bases, with 15 bases between them. Germline CDR1 is KGHSH and CDR2 is LQKENI. This clonotype occurred a few times. What it binds is unknown. Alongside a J-beta primer mix, a sample-barcoded 5' primer served in a second PCR lasting 7 to 11 cycles. TCRdb passed the 5' RACE reads through MiXCR, listing each CDR3 protein once. The sample holds some 920,000 distinct CDR3 sequences, roughly 51% seen once. Every sample gave at least 5 micrograms of total RNA when it was extracted. Study-level results: Both naive CD4+ cell counts and diversity were greater in long-lived donors than in aged donors. Diversity was estimated from one million T cells, and these estimates were considered underestimates.

The chain is built from TRBV18 and TRBJ2-1; D perhaps matches TRBD2 (6 bases). The sequenced sample consisted of blood. This TCR was sampled from a woman aged 55-75 years in good health. CDR3 residues: CASADGSGNEQFF. The DNA for the CDR3 is TGTGCCAGCGCAGACGGGAGCGGTAATGAGCAGTTCTTC.